This T cell receptor delta chain was found in a study of human gamma delta and Vdelta1 T cells (dated by TCRdb to about 2018). General notes on the study: The study examined Delta One T cells, which are Vd1+ gamma-delta T cells, as cytotoxic effectors against acute myeloid leukemia. On the study overall, not on this receptor specifically: Delta One T cells were reported to be polyclonal and to show broad cytotoxic targeting of acute myeloid leukemia.

The germline V end is reduced by 2 bases and the J end by 0 bases; junction bases left unmatched: 31. CDR3 length: 23 amino acids, cysteine to phenylalanine. Only the CDR3 region is kept as DNA, spanning 69 bases read in frame from base 1. According to the germline V gene (reference sequence), CDR1 reads TVYSNPD and CDR2 reads GDNSRS. This clone turned up a few times. Its antigen remains undetermined. No per-base quality is available; no much larger clone lies one base away. Library prep was done by PCR. TCRdb lists the instrument as Illumina MiSeq. Via CATT, TCRdb reprocessed the public reads, and rows with identical DNA were then joined. The sample records several thousand delta-chain clones, approximately 39% of which are singletons. The ten largest make up more than 8.5% of the sample.

Recombination joined TRDV3 with TRDJ1, with 9 middle bases fitting TRDD3. Sample: Vdelta1 gamma-delta T cells from blood grown in culture (DOT cells). What the cell subset or site label conveys for this sample: Delta One T cells, in vitro expanded/differentiated Vd1+ gamma-delta T cells. This TCR was sampled from a human donor in good health. The CDR3 in this case is CAFLGSYCKNWGTWGDDTDKLIF. The DNA sequence is as follows: TGTGCCTTTTTGGGCTCCTACTGTAAAAACTGGGGGACATGGGGGGATGACACCGATAAACTCATCTTT. The CDR3 plus the reference TRDV3 and TRDJ1 genes for the other parts give the full variable domain: CDKVTQSSPDQTVASGSEVVLLCTYDTVYSNPDLFWYRIRPDYSFQFVFYGDNSRSEGADFTQGRFSVKHILTQKAFHLVISPVRTEDSATYYCAFLGSYCKNWGTWGDDTDKLIFGKGTRVTVEP.